This T cell receptor beta chain is drawn from a study of T cells in narcolepsy. The assay was immunoSEQ multiplex PCR, and TCRdb's table has in-frame clones only and misses some. The table has under 35,000 clones, roughly four fifths seen once; the top ten hold about 2.5%. This CDR3 region has 15 residues. With V trimmed by 3 bases and J by 1 base, 4 bases remained unmatched. Per the germline V gene, CDR1 is SGHKS and CDR2 is YYEKEE (reference sequence). Study results and limitations: Blood of same and different patients, but not healthy controls, reportedly held recurring autoreactive clonotypes.

This clone was found a few times. Its antigen is not known. The TCR originated in a human donor with narcolepsy. Sequencing was performed on CD45RA- memory CD4+ T cells from PBMCs. The rearrangement uses TRBV5-5 and TRBJ2-3, with 8 bases that match TRBD1. The CDR3 spells CASSSPGQGTDTQYF. The CDR3 DNA reads as TGTGCCAGCAGCTCGCCGGGACAGGGCACAGATACGCAGTATTTT.